The 14 T cell receptor beta chains below all came from one sample that was sequenced in a study of shared clonotypes between healthy human individuals. Method: immunoSEQ multiplex PCR; TCRdb's copy keeps in-frame clones and lacks some. The data contain approximately 980,000 clones, over 75% of them singletons. The specimen sequenced was memory CD4+ T cells sorted from blood. Described subset: CD45RA-negative fraction. The receptor set was obtained from a man between 18 and 35 years old in good health.

In its sample, this clone was seen a few times. The chain uses TRBV5-1 and TRBJ2-1; 10 bases map to TRBD2. Germline V lookup: CDR1 SGHRS, CDR2 YFSETQ. Trimming at V came to 4 bases and at J to 0 bases, leaving 13 bases not matched to a gene. This CDR3 is 19 amino acids long. The CDR3 reads CASSPFSGGPLSSYNEQFF. Written as DNA, the CDR3 is TGCGCCAGCAGCCCTTTTAGCGGGGGGCCCCTCAGCTCCTACAATGAGCAGTTCTTC.

The sample holds one count of this clone. The chain employs TRBV6-5 and TRBJ1-5, with 7 bases identical to TRBD1. The CDR3 length is 15 residues. The germline V gene has CDR1 MNHEY and CDR2 SVGAGI. V lost 6 bases and J lost 4; bases outside the gene matches: 9. CDR3 in DNA: TGTGCCAGCAGCAACACAGGGGTGAGGAATCAGCCCCAGCATTTT. As protein: CASSNTGVRNQPQHF.

This clone was observed a single time. The chain carries TRBV9 and TRBJ2-2, with D perhaps matching TRBD1 (5 bases). The CDR3 spans 15 residues. V was cut by 1 base and J by 4 bases, with 11 bases left in between. From germline, CDR1 is SGDLS and CDR2 YYNGEE. The CDR3 here is CASSVLSGFTGELFF. The CDR3, as DNA: TGTGCCAGCAGCGTATTGTCAGGGTTCACCGGGGAGCTGTTTTTT.

This clone appeared a few times. Other DNA sequences in this sample translate to the same CDR3. The chain is built from TRBV7-9 and TRBJ2-5; D may match TRBD1 or TRBD2 (5 bases each). V lost 5 bases and J lost 5, with 18 bases in between. Germline assignment: CDR1 SEHNR and CDR2 FQNEAQ (reference sequence). The CDR3 consists of 15 residues. CDR3 sequence (DNA): TGTGCCAGCAGCCAGATCCGGGGTCCAGGGGAGACCCAGTACTTC. Protein product: CASSQIRGPGETQYF.

This clone was seen repeatedly, ten times or more. Additional DNA sequences in this sample encode the identical CDR3. The J gene is TRBJ1-1, the V gene TRBV5-1; D gene uncertain. V lost 0 bases and J 5 bases, leaving 5 bases between the germline ends. The V gene's germline CDR1 is SGHRS and CDR2 YFSETQ. CDR3 length equals 12 residues. This CDR3 is CASSLEGTEAFF. CDR3 in DNA: TGCGCCAGCAGCTTGGAGGGTACTGAAGCTTTCTTT.

The J gene is TRBJ2-7, the V gene TRBV2; weak D call: TRBD2 (6 bases). The CDR3 contains 14 residues. From germline, CDR1 is SNHLY and CDR2 FYNNEI. The V end was cut by 7 bases, the J end by 2 bases, with 15 bases between. The CDR3 loop reads CASTPLTRTYEQYF. The CDR3 DNA reads TGTGCCAGCACCCCTTTGACTAGAACCTACGAGCAGTACTTC.

V usage is TRBV7-2 and J usage is TRBJ1-1; no clear D. Germline CDR1 is SGHTA and CDR2 is FQGNSA. CDR3 length: 14 amino acids. With 4 bases removed from V and 1 base from J, the gap between germline ends came to 10 bases. The CDR3 reads CASSSQGRNTEAFF. In nucleotides, the CDR3 is TGTGCCAGCAGCTCGCAAGGGCGGAACACTGAAGCTTTCTTT.

CDR3 sequence (DNA): TGCGCCAGCAGTGAGTCCGGCAGTGGGAACATTCAGTACTTC. Amino acid sequence: CASSESGSGNIQYF. The chain recombines TRBV10-2 with TRBJ2-4; D is ambiguous. Germline V gene lookup returns CDR1 WSHSY and CDR2 SAAADI. The CDR3 sequence is 14 residues long. The V end was cut by 0 bases, the J end by 7 bases, with 10 bases between.

As for this clone: The germline gene is not matched at one end of the junction; a read error may be the cause. V gene TRBV7-7 combines with J gene TRBJ1-6; the D is unclear. Germline CDR1 reads SSHAT; CDR2 reads FNYEAQ (reference sequence). The CDR3 runs to 14 residues. In DNA, the CDR3 is TGTGCTAGCAGCTTACGGGATAATAATTCACCCCTCCACTTT. Translated, it gives CASSLRDNNSPLHF.

The genes are TRBV30 and TRBJ2-1, with TRBD2 matching over 11 bases. Unmatched junction bases numbered 11, after V lost 4 bases and J lost 0 bases. The CDR3 is 18 residues long. Germline loops: CDR1 GTSNPN, CDR2 SVGIG (reference sequence). CDR3 in DNA: TGTGCCTGGAATTGGCTAGCGGGAGGCCACTCCTCCTACAATGAGCAGTTCTTC. Translation gives CAWNWLAGGHSSYNEQFF.

This chain joins TRBV10-3 and TRBJ1-1; weak D call: TRBD1 (5 bases). Deletions cut 4 bases from V and 7 bases from J, with 10 bases between. Looked up from germline, CDR1 is ENHRY and CDR2 is SYGVKD. The CDR3 loop spans 12 amino acids. DNA of the CDR3: TGTGCCATCAGTGCTGGGGGAGGTGAAGCTTTCTTT. Protein sequence: CAISAGGGEAFF.

This sequence joins TRBV11-1 and TRBJ2-2; D remains ambiguous. The CDR3 runs to 15 residues. The germline CDR1 and CDR2 sequences are SGHAT and FQDESV (reference sequence). Trimming took off 3 bases at V and 3 bases at J, with 11 bases between the two ends. This chain's CDR3 is CASSFTVRDTGELFF. The CDR3 nucleotides are TGTGCCAGCAGCTTCACCGTCCGGGACACCGGGGAGCTGTTTTTT.

There are a few counts of this clone. The rearrangement joins TRBV6-5 to TRBJ2-7; 10 nucleotides line up with TRBD1. The length of the CDR3 is 15 residues. CDR1 MNHEY and CDR2 SVGAGI come from the germline V gene. Losses at the gene ends were 7 bases for V and 4 bases for J; bases not matched to a gene: 10. CDR3 DNA: TGTGCCAGCACCAAAACCGGGACAGGGGTTTACGAGCAGTACTTC. It encodes CASTKTGTGVYEQYF.

This rearrangement joins TRBV6-1 to TRBJ1-5, with unresolved D. Germline V gene lookup returns CDR1 MNHNS and CDR2 SASEGT. CDR3 length equals 15 residues. V lost 2 bases and J lost 6, with 14 bases in between. In DNA form, the CDR3 reads TGTGCCAGCAGTGAACGGACTGTGGGGAGTCAGCCCCAGCATTTT. This translates into CASSERTVGSQPQHF.